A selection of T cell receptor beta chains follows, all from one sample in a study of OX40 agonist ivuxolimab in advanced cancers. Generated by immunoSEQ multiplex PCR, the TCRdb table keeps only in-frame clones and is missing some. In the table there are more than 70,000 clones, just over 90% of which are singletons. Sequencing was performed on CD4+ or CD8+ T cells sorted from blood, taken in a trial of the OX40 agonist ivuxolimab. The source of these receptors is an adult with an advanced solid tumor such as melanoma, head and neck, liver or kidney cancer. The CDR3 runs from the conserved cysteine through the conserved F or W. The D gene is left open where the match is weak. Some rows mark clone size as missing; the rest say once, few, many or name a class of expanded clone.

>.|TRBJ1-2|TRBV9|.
TGTGCCAGCAGCTCCGCTGGCTACACCTTC
CASSSAGYTF
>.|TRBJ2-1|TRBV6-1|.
TGTGCCAGCAGTGACAGAGTAGACTACAATGAGCAGTTCTTC
CASSDRVDYNEQFF
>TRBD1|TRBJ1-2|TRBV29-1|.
TGCAGCGTTAGAGTTGACAGGGGTGGCTATGGCTACACCTTC
CSVRVDRGGYGYTF
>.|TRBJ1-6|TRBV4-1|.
TGCGCCAGCAGCCAAGATCGGGGAGCAGGGTCCTATAATTCACCCCTCCACTTT
CASSQDRGAGSYNSPLHF
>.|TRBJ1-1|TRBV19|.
TGTGCCAGTAGCCCCGCCCGAACACTGAACACTGAAGCTTTCTTT
CASSPARTLNTEAFF
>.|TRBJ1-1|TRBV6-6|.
TGTGCCAGCGAGGGCGCGAGGGGCCAGAACACTGAAGCTTTCTTT
CASEGARGQNTEAFF
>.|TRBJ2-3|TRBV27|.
TGTGCCAGCAGCCCCTCCACAGATACGCAGTATTTT
CASSPSTDTQYF
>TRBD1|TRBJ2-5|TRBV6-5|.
TGTGCCAGCAGTCTGGACAGGGCAGAGACCCAGTACTTC
CASSLDRAETQYF
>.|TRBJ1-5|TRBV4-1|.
TGCGCCAGCAACCGGTCCCCAGGGGGCAATCAGCCCCAGCATTTT
CASNRSPGGNQPQHF
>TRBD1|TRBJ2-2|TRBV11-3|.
TGTGCCAGCAGCAACCGGGACAGGGGATCCGGGGAGCTGTTTTTT
CASSNRDRGSGELFF
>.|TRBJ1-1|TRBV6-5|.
TGTGCCAGCTCCATGGGGGGCACTGAAGCTTTCTTT
CASSMGGTEAFF
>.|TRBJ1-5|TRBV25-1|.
TGTGCCAGCAGTGAAGGGGCAGATTATAGCAATCAGCCCCAGCATTTT
CASSEGADYSNQPQHF
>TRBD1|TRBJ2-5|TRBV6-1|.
TGTGCCAGCAGTCACAGGGGGGAGAAAGAGACCCAGTACTTC
CASSHRGEKETQYF
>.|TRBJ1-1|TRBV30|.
TGTGCCTACGCCGAGGGGTGGAACACTGAAGCTTTCTTT
CAYAEGWNTEAFF
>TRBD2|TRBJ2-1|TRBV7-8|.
TGTGCCAGCAGTCCCGCGGGGGGGCCCAGCAATGAGCAGTTCTTC
CASSPAGGPSNEQFF
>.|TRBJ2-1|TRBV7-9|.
TGTGCCAGCAGCTTTACCGGGGATGAGCAGTTCTTC
CASSFTGDEQFF
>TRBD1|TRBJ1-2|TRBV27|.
TGTGCCAGCAGTTTTTACAGGGGCCCGCCGCCTCATGGCTACACCTTC
CASSFYRGPPPHGYTF
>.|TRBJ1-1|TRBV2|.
TGTGCCAGCACCTCGGCAGATCCTAACACTGAAGCTTTCTTT
CASTSADPNTEAFF
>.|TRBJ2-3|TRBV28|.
TGTGCCAGCAGTTTTAGGGGAGGGGGGCAAAATACGCAGTATTTT
CASSFRGGGQNTQYF
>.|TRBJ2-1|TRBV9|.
TGTGCCAGCAGCGTAGCGGGGGAAACCTACAATGAGCAGTTCTTC
CASSVAGETYNEQFF
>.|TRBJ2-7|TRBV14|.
TGTGCCAGCAGCCAAGCGCCGAAGGAGCAGTACTTC
CASSQAPKEQYF
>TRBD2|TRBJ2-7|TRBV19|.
TGTGCCAGTAGTGGGGCGGGAGGGCCCTACGAGCAGTACTTC
CASSGAGGPYEQYF
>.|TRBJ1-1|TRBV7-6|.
TGTGCCAGCGTCGGAGGGGAGGGGAACACTGAAGCTTTCTTT
CASVGGEGNTEAFF
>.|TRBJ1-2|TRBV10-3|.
TGTGCCATCGGCTCCTATGGCTACACCTTC
CAIGSYGYTF
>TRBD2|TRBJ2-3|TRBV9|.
TGTGCCAGCAGCGTCGTAAGCGGGGGGCTGGATACGCAGTATTTT
CASSVVSGGLDTQYF
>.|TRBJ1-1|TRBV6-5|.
TGTGCCAGCAGCTTCTTTGGGAACACTGAAGCTTTCTTT
CASSFFGNTEAFF
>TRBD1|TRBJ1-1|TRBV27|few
TGTGCCAGCAGGCCTTACAGGGGGGTATACACTGAAGCTTTCTTT
CASRPYRGVYTEAFF
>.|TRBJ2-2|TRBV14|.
TGTGCCAGCAGCCAAGAAGGAAAGGTTAGGGCCGGGGAGCTGTTTTTT
CASSQEGKVRAGELFF
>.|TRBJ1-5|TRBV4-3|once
TGCGCCAGCAGCCAAGGGATGTATGGGTCAAATCAGCCCCAGCATTTT
CASSQGMYGSNQPQHF
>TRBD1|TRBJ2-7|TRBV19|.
TGTGCCAGTAGTCTACTGGACAGGGACGGGGGCTACGAGCAGTACTTC
CASSLLDRDGGYEQYF
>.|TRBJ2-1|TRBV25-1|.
TGTGCCAGCAGTTCACTAGCTCTAAATGAGCAGTTCTTC
CASSSLALNEQFF
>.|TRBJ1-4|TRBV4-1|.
TGCGCCAGCAGCCAAGATATGGGCGAAAAACTGTTTTTT
CASSQDMGEKLFF
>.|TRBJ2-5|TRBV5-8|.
TGTGCCAGCAGCTTGTGGGTATTGGTCCCCGGTTGGGATTTCCAAGAGACCCAGTACTTC
CASSLWVLVPGWDFQETQYF
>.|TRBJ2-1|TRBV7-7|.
TGTGCCAGCAGCTTGAAGGGACTTCCGTCTTCTGAGCAGTTCTTC
CASSLKGLPSSEQFF
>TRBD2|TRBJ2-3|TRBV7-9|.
TGTGCCAGCAGTCCTACTAGCGGGAGCACAGATACGCAGTATTTT
CASSPTSGSTDTQYF
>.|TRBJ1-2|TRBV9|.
TGTGCCAGCAGCCCGAACAGGGCGGTCTATGGCTACACCTTC
CASSPNRAVYGYTF
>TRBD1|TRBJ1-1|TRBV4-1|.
TGCGCCAGCAGCCACTCAAACGACAGGGGGAACACTGAAGCTTTCTTT
CASSHSNDRGNTEAFF
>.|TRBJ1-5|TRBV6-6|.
TGTGCCAGCAGTTACTCGCTCGAGGCCCAGCATTTT
CASSYSLEAQHF
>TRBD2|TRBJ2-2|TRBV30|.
TGTGCCTGGAGTTCCGGGACTACGAACACCGGGGAGCTGTTTTTT
CAWSSGTTNTGELFF
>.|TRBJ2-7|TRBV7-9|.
TGTGCCAGCAGCTTAGCGTCAACTAACGAGCAGTACTTC
CASSLASTNEQYF
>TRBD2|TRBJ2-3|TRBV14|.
TGTGCCAGCAGCCAAGCGACTAGCGGGATTGCCGGCACAGATACGCAGTATTTT
CASSQATSGIAGTDTQYF
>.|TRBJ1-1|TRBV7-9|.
TGTGCCAGCAGCTTAGGACGGAGGGACGTGAACACTGAAGCTTTCTTT
CASSLGRRDVNTEAFF
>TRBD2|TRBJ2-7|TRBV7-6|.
TGTGCCAGCAGCACTAGCGGTCCATCGCGGGTCGAGCAGTACTTC
CASSTSGPSRVEQYF
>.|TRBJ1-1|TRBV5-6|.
TGTGCCAGCAGCTTGGCCGGGCTAGTCACTGAAGCTTTCTTT
CASSLAGLVTEAFF
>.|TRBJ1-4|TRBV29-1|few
TGCAGCGTTTCCGAGGGAAATGAAAAACTGTTTTTT
CSVSEGNEKLFF
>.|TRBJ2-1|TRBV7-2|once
TGTGCCAGCGTACCAACTAGTACCCCTTACAATGAGCAGTTCTTC
CASVPTSTPYNEQFF
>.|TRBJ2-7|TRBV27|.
TGTGCCAGCACCCTTGGGGCGGCCTACCCCTACGAGCAGTACTTC
CASTLGAAYPYEQYF
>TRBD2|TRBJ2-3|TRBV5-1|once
TGCGCCAGCAGCTCGACTAGCGGGGGAGATACGCAGTATTTT
CASSSTSGGDTQYF
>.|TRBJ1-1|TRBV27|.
TGTGCCAGCAGTTTCGGGAACACTGAAGCTTTCTTT
CASSFGNTEAFF
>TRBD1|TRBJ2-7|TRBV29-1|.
TGCAGCGTTGAAGATCCGGAGACAGGGGGCACTTACGAGCAGTACTTC
CSVEDPETGGTYEQYF
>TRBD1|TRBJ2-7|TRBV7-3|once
TGTGCCAGCAGCTCCATCGGGACAGGAGCTTACGAGCAGTACTTC
CASSSIGTGAYEQYF
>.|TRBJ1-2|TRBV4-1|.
TGCGCCAGCAGCCAGAGGACCGGGACAACTAACTATGGCTACACCTTC
CASSQRTGTTNYGYTF
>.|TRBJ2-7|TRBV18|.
TGTGCCAGCTCACCGGACACCCCCTACGAGCAGTACTTC
CASSPDTPYEQYF
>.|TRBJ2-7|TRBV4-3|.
TGCGCCAGCAGCCAAGAGACAGGAAGCTCCTACGAGCAGTACTTC
CASSQETGSSYEQYF
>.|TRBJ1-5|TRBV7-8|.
TGTGCCAGCAGCTTAGATGAGCGCAATCAGCCCCAGCATTTT
CASSLDERNQPQHF
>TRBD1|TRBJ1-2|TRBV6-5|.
TGTGCCAGCAGTTACTCCGGGACAGGGTGGGGCTACACCTTC
CASSYSGTGWGYTF
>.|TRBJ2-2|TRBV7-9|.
TGTGCCAGCAGGGAACCAAGCGAAGGGGCCGAGGCCGGGGAGCTGTTTTTT
CASREPSEGAEAGELFF